These T cell receptor beta chains were read from a single sample in a study of cytomegalovirus exposure and HLA in healthy donors. Sequencing used immunoSEQ multiplex PCR; TCRdb keeps in-frame clones, though not all of them. The table records more than 150,000 clones, about 80% of them present only once. Sequencing input: PBMCs. The receptors derive from a man between 18 and 35 years old in good health and CMV-seronegative. CDR3s include the opening cysteine and the closing phenylalanine or tryptophan. A D gene is named only where the DNA matches it firmly. Only part of the rows carry a size: once, few, many, or a class if the clone is expanded.

V,size,D,J,DNA,CDR3
TRBV13,-,TRBD1,TRBJ2-1,TGTGCCTGCGAAATTGGGACAGGCAATGAGCAGTTCTTC,CACEIGTGNEQFF
TRBV19,-,TRBD2,TRBJ2-5,TGTGCCAGTACCCCTCGACCGGGACTAGCGGAAATGGGCCAAGAGACCCAGTACTTC,CASTPRPGLAEMGQETQYF
TRBV10-3,-,TRBD1,TRBJ2-3,TGTGCCATCAGTGATGAGGGACAGGGGCCAGATACGCAGTATTTT,CAISDEGQGPDTQYF
TRBV30,-,-,TRBJ1-5,TGTGCCTGGAGTTCCGGGGGGAATCAGCCCCAGCATTTT,CAWSSGGNQPQHF
TRBV4-3,-,TRBD1,TRBJ2-1,TGCGCCAGCAGCCAAGATGCCGGGACAGGCTACAATGAGCAGTTCTTC,CASSQDAGTGYNEQFF
TRBV30,-,-,TRBJ1-3,TGTGCCTGGAGTGTCGTCTCTGGAAACACCATATATTTT,CAWSVVSGNTIYF
TRBV7-9,-,TRBD1,TRBJ2-3,TGTGCCAGCAGCTTAGGGACAGGACACACAGATACGCAGTATTTT,CASSLGTGHTDTQYF
TRBV10-3,-,TRBD1,TRBJ1-4,TGTGCCATCAGTTCCGGGACAGGGGTAGAAAAACTGTTTTTT,CAISSGTGVEKLFF
TRBV7-6,-,-,TRBJ2-7,TGTGCCAGCAGCTTAGACAGCACCTACGAGCAGTACTTC,CASSLDSTYEQYF
TRBV7-3,-,-,TRBJ2-5,TGTGCCAGCAGCTTAACAGGGGTCAGCCGGGAGACCCAGTACTTC,CASSLTGVSRETQYF
TRBV29-1,-,-,TRBJ2-3,TGCAGCGTTCTAGCGCCGACAGATACGCAGTATTTT,CSVLAPTDTQYF
TRBV7-2,-,TRBD1,TRBJ2-1,TGTGCCAGCAGCTCTGGACAGGGGGCGTTTAATGAGCAGTTCTTC,CASSSGQGAFNEQFF
TRBV27,-,-,TRBJ2-1,TGTGCCAGCAGTTGGGAGTCGAGCTCCTACAATGAGCAGTTCTTC,CASSWESSSYNEQFF
TRBV19,-,-,TRBJ2-2,TGTGCCAGTAGTATTCGAGCGGCCCACCGCGAGCTGTTTTTT,CASSIRAAHRELFF
TRBV7-9,-,TRBD1,TRBJ2-3,TGTGCCAGCAGCTTGACAGGGACCCCAGATACGCAGTATTTT,CASSLTGTPDTQYF
TRBV30,-,-,TRBJ1-4,TGTGCCTGGAACCTACAGGGTAGGGGAAAACTGTTTTTT,CAWNLQGRGKLFF
TRBV6-5,-,TRBD1,TRBJ2-3,TGTGCCAGCAGAATTCGACAGGGGGCGGAGTATTTT,CASRIRQGAEYF
TRBV7-9,-,-,TRBJ2-5,TGTGCCAGCAGCTCTGGTCCAGCGATCCAAGAGACCCAGTACTTC,CASSSGPAIQETQYF
TRBV7-8,-,-,TRBJ2-7,TGTGCCAGCAGCTTAGCAGGGGTAATCCCCTACGAGCAGTACTTC,CASSLAGVIPYEQYF
TRBV2,-,-,TRBJ1-2,TGTGCCAGCACCCGGCAGGGGAGCTATGGCTACACCTTC,CASTRQGSYGYTF
TRBV7-2,-,TRBD1,TRBJ1-1,TGTGCCAGCAGCTGGGGGACAGGTATGAACACTGAAGCTTTCTTT,CASSWGTGMNTEAFF
TRBV4-3,few,-,TRBJ1-3,TGCGCCAGCAGCCAAGATGCGGCGGGAGGGGGCTCTGGAAACACCATATATTTT,CASSQDAAGGGSGNTIYF
TRBV6-1,-,TRBD2,TRBJ2-1,TGTGCCAGCAGTGGACTAGCGGGTCCCCATCTAGACGATGAGCAGTTCTTC,CASSGLAGPHLDDEQFF
TRBV14,-,-,TRBJ1-5,TGTGCCAGCAGCCCAGTACGGGGTGCCCAGAATCAGCCCCAGCATTTT,CASSPVRGAQNQPQHF
TRBV7-9,-,TRBD2,TRBJ2-3,TGTGCCAGCAGCTCGGGGACTAGCGTTACAGATACGCAGTATTTT,CASSSGTSVTDTQYF
TRBV18,few,TRBD1,TRBJ2-5,TGTGCCAGCTCACTCAACAGGGGGCTTGAGACCCAGTACTTC,CASSLNRGLETQYF
TRBV27,-,-,TRBJ2-7,TGTGCCAGCAGTTTAGTTATCGGGGTCTACGAGCAGTACTTC,CASSLVIGVYEQYF
TRBV11-3,-,-,TRBJ2-5,TGTGCCAGCAGCGGAGGTCGCGTAGGAGAGACCCAGTACTTC,CASSGGRVGETQYF
TRBV4-1,few,TRBD2,TRBJ2-2,TGCGCCAGCAGCCAAGTGTGGGGGGGTCATGACACCGGGGAGCTGTTTTTT,CASSQVWGGHDTGELFF
TRBV2,few,-,TRBJ1-1,TGTGCCAGCAGGGCGACAGGATGGAACACTGAAGCTTTCTTT,CASRATGWNTEAFF
TRBV7-8,-,-,TRBJ2-1,TGTGCCAGCAGCTTGAGACCGGGCAATGAGCAGTTCTTC,CASSLRPGNEQFF
TRBV11-3,-,TRBD2,TRBJ2-1,TGTGCCAGCAGCTTCCTAGGACTAGCGGAGAGCTCCTACAATGAGCAGTTCTTC,CASSFLGLAESSYNEQFF
TRBV29-1,-,TRBD1,TRBJ2-5,TGCAGCGTCCCCTCGACAGGGTGGGAGACCCAGTACTTC,CSVPSTGWETQYF
TRBV5-1,-,TRBD2,TRBJ2-7,TGCGCCAGCAGCTTTCTAGCGGCGGACCCCTACGAGCAGTACTTC,CASSFLAADPYEQYF
TRBV5-4,few,TRBD1,TRBJ1-2,TGTGCCAGCAGCCTTGACAGGGCCTATGGCTACACCTTC,CASSLDRAYGYTF
TRBV4-2,-,-,TRBJ2-5,TGTGCCAGCAGCCAAGATGATTACGAGGAAGAGACCCAGTACTTC,CASSQDDYEEETQYF
TRBV6-4,few,-,TRBJ2-6,TGTGCCAGCAGTCCCAACGGGTTCTCTGGGGCCAACGTCCTGACTTTC,CASSPNGFSGANVLTF
TRBV7-9,few,-,TRBJ2-3,TGTGCCAGCAGCCCGGGACTCAGCACAGATACGCAGTATTTT,CASSPGLSTDTQYF
TRBV29-1,-,TRBD2,TRBJ2-1,TGCAGCGTGCCACTCCTAGCGGCCGAGCAGTTCTTC,CSVPLLAAEQFF
TRBV18,-,TRBD1,TRBJ2-4,TGTGCCAGCTCCCGACAGGGCCAGGCAAACATTCAGTACTTC,CASSRQGQANIQYF
TRBV18,-,TRBD1,TRBJ2-5,TGTGCCAGCTCACCACCCGGGACAGGGGCCCTCCAAGAGACCCAGTACTTC,CASSPPGTGALQETQYF
TRBV7-6,-,-,TRBJ1-6,TGTGCCAGCAGCTTAGGAACCAGGGGTTATTCACCCCTCCACTTT,CASSLGTRGYSPLHF
TRBV6-6,once,TRBD1,TRBJ2-3,TGTGCCAGCAGTGACACAGGGGAAACAGATACGCAGTATTTT,CASSDTGETDTQYF
TRBV4-2,-,-,TRBJ2-7,TGTGCCAGCAGCCCCACCCTCAGCTACGAGCAGTACTTC,CASSPTLSYEQYF
TRBV11-2,-,-,TRBJ1-2,TGTGCCAGCAGCTTAGGTCTGGGAGGTGGCTACACCTTC,CASSLGLGGGYTF